The 19 T cell receptor beta chains reported below all come from one sample, sequenced in a study of blood T cell repertoires in COVID-19 (TCRdb year 2020). The library was produced with the immunoSEQ multiplex PCR assay. TCRdb's version of the immuneACCESS table is confined to in-frame rearrangements and falls short of the full clone set. An unresolved V gene accounts for under half of the shortfall where checked; the remainder is of unknown origin. In this sample the table shows roughly 42,000 clones, around 91% of which occur a single time. The top ten constitute over 8% of the sample. Sequencing used peripheral blood. All receptors come from a man between 25 and 39 years old with active or convalescent COVID-19.

The chain recombines TRBV5-1 with TRBJ2-2; the D is unclear. This CDR3 has 13 residues. The germline gives CDR1 SGHRS, CDR2 YFSETQ. With 6 bases removed from V and 6 bases from J, the gap between germline ends came to 12 bases. The CDR3 loop is CASTLLVAGELFF. CDR3 in DNA: TGCGCCAGCACCTTATTAGTGGCCGGGGAGCTGTTTTTT. Combining the CDR3 with reference TRBV5-1 and TRBJ2-2 gives the whole variable domain KAGVTQTPRYLIKTRGQQVTLSCSPISGHRSVSWYQQTPGQGLQFLFEYFSETQRNKGNFPGRFSGRQFSNSRSEMNVSTLELGDSALYLCASTLLVAGELFFGEGSRLTVL.

The chain joins TRBV9 to TRBJ2-3; 11 bases map to TRBD2. The CDR3 is made up of 19 amino acids. The germline CDR1 and CDR2 sequences are SGDLS and YYNGEE. J gave up 3 bases and V 3 bases, and 15 bases lay outside the gene matches. The CDR3 loop reads CASSEGPYLSGGATDTQYF. CDR3 coding DNA: TGTGCCAGCAGCGAGGGTCCTTACCTTAGCGGGGGGGCGACAGATACGCAGTATTTT.

V and J are TRBV5-5 and TRBJ2-5; weak D call: TRBD2 (5 bases). V lost 0 bases and J 0 bases, leaving 18 bases between the germline ends. Germline values: CDR1 SGHKS, CDR2 YYEKEE (reference sequence). This CDR3 region has 18 residues. CDR3 residues: CASSLAFGGRNNQETQYF. The CDR3, as DNA: TGTGCCAGCAGCTTGGCCTTCGGAGGAAGAAACAACCAAGAGACCCAGTACTTC.

The chain combines TRBV18 with TRBJ1-2; D not resolved. The CDR3 runs to 16 residues. CDR1 KGHSH and CDR2 LQKENI come from the germline V gene. The V end lost 6 bases, the J end lost 2 bases, and 19 bases lay between the germline ends. The CDR3 sequence: CASSPTETGRNYGYTF. DNA for the CDR3: TGTGCCAGCTCTCCGACGGAGACGGGGAGAAACTATGGCTACACCTTC.

V and J are TRBV6-5 and TRBJ1-1, with 7 bases fitting TRBD1. V was pared by 6 bases and J by 6 bases, with 7 bases of the junction left unmatched. This CDR3 region has 13 residues. Germline CDR1 and CDR2: MNHEY and SVGAGI. CDR3 DNA sequence: TGTGCCAGCAGACTGAACCAGGGGGCTGAAGCTTTCTTT. Protein: CASRLNQGAEAFF.

Here the CDR3 DNA reads TGTGCCAGTAGTACAGGACAGAGCTCCTACAATGAGCAGTTCTTC. Its protein is CASSTGQSSYNEQFF. This chain uses TRBV19 with TRBJ2-1; D is perhaps TRBD1 (6 bases). This CDR3 has 15 amino acids. Germline-derived CDR1 and CDR2 are LNHDA and SQIVND (reference sequence). Between the trimmed V and J ends, which lost 4 bases and 0 bases, there was a span of 10 bases.

The chain is built from TRBV21-1 and TRBJ1-3. TRBV21-1 is a pseudogene. The CDR3 spans 16 residues. Here the CDR3 reads CASSTGTEYPGNTIYF. CDR3 in DNA: TGTGCCAGCAGCACGGGAACAGAATACCCTGGAAACACCATATATTTT.

The chain carries TRBV27 and TRBJ1-4, with D unclear. The CDR3 spans 14 residues. Germline V gene data show CDR1 as MNHEY and CDR2 as SMNVEV (reference sequence). The V and J ends lost 2 bases and 7 bases respectively, with 11 bases between them. The CDR3 region has the DNA TGTGCCAGCAGTTTAAACGGGGTTACTGAAAAACTGTTTTTT. It codes for CASSLNGVTEKLFF.

The genes are TRBV28 and TRBJ2-1; D is perhaps TRBD2 (6 bases). The CDR3 has 15 residues. Trimming left V 5 bases short and J 4 bases short, with 15 bases between. Germline V gene sequence: CDR1 MDHEN, CDR2 SYDVKM. CDR3 sequence reads: CASSPPTRRYNEQFF. DNA of the CDR3: TGTGCCAGCAGTCCACCGACTAGGCGTTACAATGAGCAGTTCTTC.

The genes are TRBV24-1 and TRBJ1-5; D is unclear. This CDR3 spans 14 amino acids. V was clipped by 4 bases and J by 0 bases, with 6 bases between them. Germline V gene lookup returns CDR1 KGHDR and CDR2 SFDVKD. As DNA, the CDR3 is TGTGCCACCAGTGACAGACATAGCAATCAGCCCCAGCATTTT. Protein sequence: CATSDRHSNQPQHF.

The V and J genes are TRBV11-2 and TRBJ2-7; D is possibly TRBD1 (7 bases). Germline V lookup: CDR1 SGHAT, CDR2 FQNNGV. This CDR3 is 15 amino acids long. Trimming removed 1 base at V and 6 bases at J, with 16 bases between. This CDR3 reads CASSLGGRGRREQYV. For the CDR3, the DNA is TGTGCCAGCAGCTTAGGTGGCAGGGGGAGGCGCGAGCAGTACGTC.

The genes are TRBV24-1 and TRBJ2-3; D might be TRBD1 (5 bases). V was cut by 4 bases and J by 1 base, with 14 bases left in between. There are 16 residues in the CDR3. The germline V gene has CDR1 KGHDR and CDR2 SFDVKD. The CDR3 sequence: CATSDSTGSGTDTQYF. CDR3 sequence (DNA): TGTGCCACCAGTGACAGTACAGGATCCGGCACAGATACGCAGTATTTT.

A few counts support this clone. CDR3 bases: TGTGCCAGCAGTAGATCGACAGGGATGAACACTGAAGCTTTCTTT. Translated: CASSRSTGMNTEAFF. The V call is TRBV28, the J call TRBJ1-1, with TRBD1 matching 7 bases. The length of the CDR3 is 15 residues. V trimming: 5 bases; J trimming: 0 bases; junction bases outside the gene matches: 6. Germline-derived CDR1 and CDR2 are MDHEN and SYDVKM.

V usage is TRBV7-9 and J usage is TRBJ1-2, with D possibly matching TRBD1 (5 bases). With 5 bases removed from V and 1 base from J, the gap between germline ends came to 20 bases. The CDR3 has 17 amino acids. Germline V gene lookup returns CDR1 SEHNR and CDR2 FQNEAQ (reference sequence). The CDR3 protein is CASSTSTVPVLNYGYTF. CDR3 in DNA: TGTGCCAGCAGCACCTCGACAGTTCCTGTTCTTAACTATGGCTACACCTTC.

CDR3 in amino acids: CATRDRGETQYF. As DNA, the CDR3 is TGTGCCACTAGGGACAGGGGAGAGACCCAGTACTTC. This chain uses TRBV2 with TRBJ2-5, with 10 bases aligning to TRBD1. The length of the CDR3 is 12 residues. In germline, CDR1 is SNHLY, CDR2 FYNNEI. V lost 10 bases and J lost 4; bases outside the gene matches: 3. Based on the CDR3 plus reference TRBV2 and TRBJ2-5, the full variable domain is EPEVTQTPSHQVTQMGQEVILRCVPISNHLYFYWYRQILGQKVEFLVSFYNNEISEKSEIFDDQFSVERPDGSNFTLKIRSTKLEDSAMYFCATRDRGETQYFGPGTRLLVL.

The chain recombines TRBV29-1 with TRBJ1-2; TRBD1 matches 9 bases. This CDR3 has 13 amino acids. Germline CDR1 reads SQVTM; CDR2 reads ANQGSEA. V trimming: 5 bases; J trimming: 3 bases; junction bases outside the gene matches: 4. CDR3 in DNA: TGCAGCGTTAGGACAGGGGTGGACTATGGCTACACCTTC. The encoded protein is CSVRTGVDYGYTF.

Only a few counts were recorded for this clone. The rearrangement links TRBV24-1 to TRBJ1-5; possible D gene TRBD1, 6 bases. The germline V gene has CDR1 KGHDR and CDR2 SFDVKD. The CDR3 totals 16 residues. V lost 3 bases, J lost 7 bases, and 18 bases lay in between. CDR3 in DNA: TGTGCCACCAGTGATCAAAGAACAGGGCTAGGACAGCCCCAGCATTTT. This codes for CATSDQRTGLGQPQHF.

The chain links TRBV5-1 to TRBJ1-1; 7 nucleotides match TRBD1. Germline values: CDR1 SGHRS, CDR2 YFSETQ. With V trimmed by 4 bases and J by 2 bases, 8 bases remained unmatched. The CDR3 runs 15 residues. The CDR3 reads CASSVEGQSNTEAFF. CDR3 nucleotides: TGCGCCAGCAGCGTCGAGGGACAGTCCAACACTGAAGCTTTCTTT.

The chain has TRBV6-4 and TRBJ1-6; 8 bases match TRBD1. Germline values: CDR1 MRHNA, CDR2 SNTAGT. The CDR3 covers 11 residues. V lost 10 bases and J lost 13; bases outside the gene matches: 6. CDR3 in amino acids: CANRTGQPLHF. The CDR3 coding sequence is TGTGCCAACCGGACAGGGCAGCCCCTCCACTTT.